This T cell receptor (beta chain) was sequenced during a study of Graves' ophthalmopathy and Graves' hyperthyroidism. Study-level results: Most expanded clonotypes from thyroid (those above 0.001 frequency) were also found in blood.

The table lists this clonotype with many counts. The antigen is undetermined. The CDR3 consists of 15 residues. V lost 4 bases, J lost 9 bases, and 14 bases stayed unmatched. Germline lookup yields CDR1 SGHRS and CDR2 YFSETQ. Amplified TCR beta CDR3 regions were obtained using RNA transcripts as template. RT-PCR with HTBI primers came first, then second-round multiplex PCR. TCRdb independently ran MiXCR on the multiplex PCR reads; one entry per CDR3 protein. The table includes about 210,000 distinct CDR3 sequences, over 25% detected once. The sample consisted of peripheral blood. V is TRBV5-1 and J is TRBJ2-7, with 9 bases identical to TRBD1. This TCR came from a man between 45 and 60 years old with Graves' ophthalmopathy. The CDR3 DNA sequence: TGCGCCAGCAGCCCAGGGGTGGACAGGGGTCCGTTGCAGTACTTC. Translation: CASSPGVDRGPLQYF.